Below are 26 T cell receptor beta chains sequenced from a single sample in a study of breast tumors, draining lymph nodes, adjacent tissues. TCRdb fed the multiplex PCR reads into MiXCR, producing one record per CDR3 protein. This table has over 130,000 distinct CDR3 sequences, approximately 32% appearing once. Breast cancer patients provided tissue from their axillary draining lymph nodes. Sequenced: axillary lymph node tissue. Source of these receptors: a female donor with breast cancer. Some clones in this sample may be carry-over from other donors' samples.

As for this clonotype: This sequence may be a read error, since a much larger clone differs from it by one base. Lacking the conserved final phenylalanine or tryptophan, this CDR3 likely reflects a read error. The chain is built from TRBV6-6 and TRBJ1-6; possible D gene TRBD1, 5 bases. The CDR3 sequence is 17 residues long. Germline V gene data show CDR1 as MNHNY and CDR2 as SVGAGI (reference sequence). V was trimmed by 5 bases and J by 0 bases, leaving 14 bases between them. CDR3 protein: CASSHFLGTSYNSPLHL. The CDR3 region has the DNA TGTGCCAGCAGTCACTTTTTGGGGACCTCCTATAATTCACCCCTCCACCTT.

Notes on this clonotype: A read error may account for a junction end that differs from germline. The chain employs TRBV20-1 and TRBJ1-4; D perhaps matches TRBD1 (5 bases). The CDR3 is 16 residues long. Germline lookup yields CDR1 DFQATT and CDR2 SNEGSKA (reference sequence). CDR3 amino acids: CSVRRQGPTTNEKLFF. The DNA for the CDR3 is TGCAGTGTTAGAAGGCAGGGCCCGACAACTAATGAAAAGCTGTTTTTT.

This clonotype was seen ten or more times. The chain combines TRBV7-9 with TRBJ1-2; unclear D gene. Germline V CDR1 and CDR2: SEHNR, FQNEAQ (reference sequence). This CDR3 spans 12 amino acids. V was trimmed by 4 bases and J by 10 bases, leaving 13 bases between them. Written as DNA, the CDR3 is TGTGCCAGCAGCTCGGGCCCCGGGGACTACACCTTC. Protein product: CASSSGPGDYTF.

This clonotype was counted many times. CDR3 amino acids: CASSPGEQPQHF. CDR3 in DNA: TGTGCCAGCTCACCAGGGGAACAGCCCCAGCATTTT. The chain links TRBV18 to TRBJ1-5; no clear D. The V end was cut by 2 bases, the J end by 7 bases, with 6 bases between. CDR3 size: 12 residues. Germline V gene sequence: CDR1 KGHSH, CDR2 LQKENI.

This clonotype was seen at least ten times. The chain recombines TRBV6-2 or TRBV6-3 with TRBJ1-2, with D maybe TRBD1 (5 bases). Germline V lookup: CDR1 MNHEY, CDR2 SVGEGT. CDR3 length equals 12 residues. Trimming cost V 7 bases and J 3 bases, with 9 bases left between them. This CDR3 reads CASTETDYGYTF. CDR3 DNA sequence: TGTGCCAGCACCGAGACAGACTATGGCTACACCTTC.

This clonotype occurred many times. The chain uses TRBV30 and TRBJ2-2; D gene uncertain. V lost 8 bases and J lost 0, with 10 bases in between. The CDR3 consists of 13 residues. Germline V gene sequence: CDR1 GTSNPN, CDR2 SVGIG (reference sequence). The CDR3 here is CASQKPNTGELFF. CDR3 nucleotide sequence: TGTGCCAGTCAGAAACCGAACACCGGGGAGCTGTTTTTT.

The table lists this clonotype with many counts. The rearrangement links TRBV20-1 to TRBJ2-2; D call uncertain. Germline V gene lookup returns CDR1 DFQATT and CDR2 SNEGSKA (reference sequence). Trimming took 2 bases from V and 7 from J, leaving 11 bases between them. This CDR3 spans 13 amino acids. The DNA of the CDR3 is TGCAGTGCTAGAAGGGTCCAAGGCGGGGAGCTGTTTTTT. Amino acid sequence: CSARRVQGGELFF.

CDR3 DNA sequence: TGTGCCAGTTCCTTGGGCGGGAGGGCCGGGGATACGCAGTATTTT. Residues: CASSLGGRAGDTQYF. The chain couples TRBV19 to TRBJ2-3, with 9 bases fitting TRBD2. V shed 8 bases and J 6 bases; nucleotides not matched to a gene: 12. The V gene's germline CDR1 is LNHDA and CDR2 SQIVND (reference sequence). The CDR3 contains 15 residues.

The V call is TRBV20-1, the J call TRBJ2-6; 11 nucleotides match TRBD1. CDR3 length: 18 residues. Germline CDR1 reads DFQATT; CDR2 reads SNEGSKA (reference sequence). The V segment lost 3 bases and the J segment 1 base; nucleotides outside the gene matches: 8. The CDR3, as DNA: TGCAGTGCTAGGGGGACAGGGGGGGCTCGGTCTGGGGCCAACGTCCTGACTTTC. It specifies CSARGTGGARSGANVLTF.

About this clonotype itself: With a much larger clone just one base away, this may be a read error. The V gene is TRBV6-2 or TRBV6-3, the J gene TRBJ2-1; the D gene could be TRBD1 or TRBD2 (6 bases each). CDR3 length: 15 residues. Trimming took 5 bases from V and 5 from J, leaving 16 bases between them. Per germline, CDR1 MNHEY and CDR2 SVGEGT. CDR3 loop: CASSESQGRNNEQFF. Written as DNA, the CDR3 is TGTGCCAGCAGTGAAAGCCAGGGGAGGAACAATGAGCAGTTCTTC.

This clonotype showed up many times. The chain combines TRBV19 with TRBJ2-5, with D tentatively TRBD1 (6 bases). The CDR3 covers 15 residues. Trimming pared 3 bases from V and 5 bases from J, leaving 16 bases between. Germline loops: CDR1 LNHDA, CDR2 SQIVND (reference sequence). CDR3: CASSMGRGSVETQYF. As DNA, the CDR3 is TGTGCCAGTAGTATGGGCAGGGGTTCGGTGGAGACCCAGTACTTC.

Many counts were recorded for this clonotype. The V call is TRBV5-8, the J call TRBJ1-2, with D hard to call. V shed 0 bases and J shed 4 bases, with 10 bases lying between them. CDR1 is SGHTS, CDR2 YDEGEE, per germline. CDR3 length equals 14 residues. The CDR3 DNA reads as TGTGCCAGCAGCTTGGGGACGGAAATCTATGGCTACACCTTC. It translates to CASSLGTEIYGYTF. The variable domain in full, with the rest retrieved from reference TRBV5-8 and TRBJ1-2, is EAGVTQSPTHLIKTRGQQATLRCSPISGHTSVYWYQQALGLGLQFLLWYDEGEERNRGNFPPRFSGRQFPNYSSELNVNALELEDSALYLCASSLGTEIYGYTFGSGTRLTVV.

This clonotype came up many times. CDR3 bases: TGCAGTGCTAGAGAAGGGGCGGCCCTTAACTATGGCTACACCTTC. It specifies CSAREGAALNYGYTF. The chain combines TRBV20-1 with TRBJ1-2; TRBD1 might be the D (5 bases). The CDR3 totals 15 residues. CDR1 and CDR2 (germline): DFQATT, SNEGSKA (reference sequence). V was clipped by 0 bases and J by 1 base, with 12 bases between them.

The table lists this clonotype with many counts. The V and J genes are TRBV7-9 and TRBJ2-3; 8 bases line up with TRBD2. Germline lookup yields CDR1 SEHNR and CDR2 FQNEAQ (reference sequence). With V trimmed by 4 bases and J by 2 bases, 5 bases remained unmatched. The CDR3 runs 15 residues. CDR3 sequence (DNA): TGTGCCAGCAGCTCCTATAGCGGGGTCACAGATACGCAGTATTTT. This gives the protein CASSSYSGVTDTQYF.

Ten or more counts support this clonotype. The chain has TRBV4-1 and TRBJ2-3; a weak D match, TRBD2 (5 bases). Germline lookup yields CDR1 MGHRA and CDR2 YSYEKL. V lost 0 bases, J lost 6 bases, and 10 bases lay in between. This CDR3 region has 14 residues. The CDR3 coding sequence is TGCGCCAGCAGCCAAGATCTTAAGCGGGATACGCAGTATTTT. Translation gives CASSQDLKRDTQYF.

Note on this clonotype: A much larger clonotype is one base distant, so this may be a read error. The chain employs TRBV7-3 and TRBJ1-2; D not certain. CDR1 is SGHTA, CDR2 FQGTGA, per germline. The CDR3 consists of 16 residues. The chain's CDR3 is CASSLVGGLENYGHTF. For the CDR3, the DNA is TGTGCCAGCAGCTTAGTAGGAGGGTTAGAGAACTATGGCCACACCTTC.

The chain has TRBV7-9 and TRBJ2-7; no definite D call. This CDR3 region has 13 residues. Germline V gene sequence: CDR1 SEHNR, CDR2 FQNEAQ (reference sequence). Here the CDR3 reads CAGSTGLCDEQYV. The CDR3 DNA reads TGTGCCGGCAGTACTGGCCTCTGCGACGAGCAGTACGTC.

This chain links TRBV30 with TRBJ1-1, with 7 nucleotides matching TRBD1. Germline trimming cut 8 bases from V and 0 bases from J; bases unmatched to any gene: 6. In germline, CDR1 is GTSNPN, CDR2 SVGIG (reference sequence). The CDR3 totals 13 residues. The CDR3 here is CARKTGLNTEAFF. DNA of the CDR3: TGTGCCCGAAAGACAGGGTTGAACACTGAAGCTTTCTTT.

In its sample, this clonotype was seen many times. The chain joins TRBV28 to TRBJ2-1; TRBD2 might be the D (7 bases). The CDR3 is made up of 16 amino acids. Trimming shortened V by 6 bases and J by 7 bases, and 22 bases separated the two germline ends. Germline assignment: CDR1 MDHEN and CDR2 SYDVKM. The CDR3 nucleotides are TGTGCCAGCAGCAACCCTGGGTGGGGGGGCCATAATGAGCAGTTCTTC. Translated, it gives CASSNPGWGGHNEQFF. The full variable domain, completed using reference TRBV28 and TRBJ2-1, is DVKVTQSSRYLVKRTGEKVFLECVQDMDHENMFWYRQDPGLGLRLIYFSYDVKMKEKGDIPEGYSVSREKKERFSLILESASTNQTSMYLCASSNPGWGGHNEQFFGPGTRLTVL.

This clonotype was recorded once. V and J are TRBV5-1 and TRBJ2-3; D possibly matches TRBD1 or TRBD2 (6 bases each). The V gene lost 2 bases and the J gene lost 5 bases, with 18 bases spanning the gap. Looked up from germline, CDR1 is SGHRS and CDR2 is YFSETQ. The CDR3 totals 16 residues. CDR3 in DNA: TGCGCCAGCAGCTTCGGCGCTCCTCGGGGGCTAGATACGCAGTATTTT. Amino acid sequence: CASSFGAPRGLDTQYF. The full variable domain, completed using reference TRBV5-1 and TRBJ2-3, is KAGVTQTPRYLIKTRGQQVTLSCSPISGHRSVSWYQQTPGQGLQFLFEYFSETQRNKGNFPGRFSGRQFSNSRSEMNVSTLELGDSALYLCASSFGAPRGLDTQYFGPGTRLTVL.

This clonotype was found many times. The CDR3 DNA follows: TGTGCCAGCAGCCGGCGGGGGACTAGCGGGGGCGACGAGCAGTACTTC. This gives the protein CASSRRGTSGGDEQYF. This chain uses TRBV3-1 with TRBJ2-7, with TRBD2 matching 14 bases. The CDR3 is 16 residues long. V gave up 4 bases and J gave up 5 bases; unmatched junction bases: 7. The germline gives CDR1 LGHDT, CDR2 YNNKEL (reference sequence).

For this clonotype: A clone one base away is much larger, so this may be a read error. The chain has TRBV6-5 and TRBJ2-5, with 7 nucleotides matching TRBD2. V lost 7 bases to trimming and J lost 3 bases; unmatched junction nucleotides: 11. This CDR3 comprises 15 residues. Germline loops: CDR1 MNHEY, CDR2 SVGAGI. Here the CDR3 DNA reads TGTGCCAGCAAACACGAGGCTAGCGGTAAAGAGACCCAGTACTTC. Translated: CASKHEASGKETQYF.

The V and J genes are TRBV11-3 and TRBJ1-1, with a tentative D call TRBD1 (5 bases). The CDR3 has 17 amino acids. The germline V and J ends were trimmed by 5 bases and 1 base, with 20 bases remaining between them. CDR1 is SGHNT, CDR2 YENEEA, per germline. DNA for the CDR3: TGTGCCAGCAGCCAAACTGCCAGAATTCAGGGGAACACTGAAGCTTTCTTT. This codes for CASSQTARIQGNTEAFF.

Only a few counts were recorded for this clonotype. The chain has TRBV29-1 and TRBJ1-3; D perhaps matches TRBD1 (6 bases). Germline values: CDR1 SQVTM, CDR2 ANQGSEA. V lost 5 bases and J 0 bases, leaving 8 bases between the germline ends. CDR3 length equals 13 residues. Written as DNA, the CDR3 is TGCAGCGTTTGGACAGACTCTGGAAACACCATATATTTT. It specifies CSVWTDSGNTIYF.

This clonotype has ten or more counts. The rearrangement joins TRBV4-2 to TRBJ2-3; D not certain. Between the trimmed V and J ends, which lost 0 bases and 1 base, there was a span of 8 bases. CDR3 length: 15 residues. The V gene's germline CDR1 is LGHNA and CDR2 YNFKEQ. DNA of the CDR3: TGTGCCAGCAGCCAAGAGGAACACCGCACAGATACGCAGTATTTT. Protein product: CASSQEEHRTDTQYF.

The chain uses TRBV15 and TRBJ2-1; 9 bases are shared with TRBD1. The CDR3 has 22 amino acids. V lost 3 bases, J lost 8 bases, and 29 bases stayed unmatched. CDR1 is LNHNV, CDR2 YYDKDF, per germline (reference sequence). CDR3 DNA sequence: TGTGCCACCAGCAGGGGAAGCGGGAACACTTACTTGCCGGGACAGGGTCCCGATGAGCAGTTCTTC. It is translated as CATSRGSGNTYLPGQGPDEQFF. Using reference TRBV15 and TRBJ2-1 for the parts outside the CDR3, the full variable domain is DAMVIQNPRYQVTQFGKPVTLSCSQTLNHNVMYWYQQKSSQAPKLLFHYYDKDFNNEADTPDNFQSRRPNTSFCFLDIRSPGLGDTAMYLCATSRGSGNTYLPGQGPDEQFFGPGTRLTVL.